This TCR beta chain was documented in a study of blood T cells in healthy people across ages. The study, taken as a whole, reports: TCR beta diversity, measured per million T cells, fell in a roughly linear way with age. When set beside aged donors, long-lived donors presented more naive CD4+ cells and higher diversity.

Germline V gives CDR1 DFQATT, CDR2 SNEGSKA (reference sequence). The CDR3 loop spans 15 amino acids. Germline trimming cut 2 bases from V and 0 bases from J; bases unmatched to any gene: 6. As concerns this clonotype: What it binds is unknown.

With a J-beta primer mix and a sample-barcoded 5' primer, a second PCR ran about 7 to 12 cycles. All cDNA molecules were each tagged by a template-switch adaptor with 12 random nucleotides. A minimum of 2.5 million CDR3-containing paired-end reads was obtained for each sample. One entry per CDR3 protein results from TCRdb running MiXCR on the 5' RACE reads. In the table there are around 1,800,000 distinct CDR3 sequences, roughly two fifths of which are singletons. Sequenced input: blood. The chain joins TRBV20-1 to TRBJ1-2; 7 bases line up with TRBD1. The receptor was derived from a human donor in good health. The CDR3 region is CSARQTGSSNYGYTF. Here the CDR3 DNA reads TGCAGTGCTAGACAGACAGGGTCTTCTAACTATGGCTACACCTTC.